Below, one T cell receptor (beta chain) is given with its context. In the original processing: Amplification with reference gene primers provided the estimates of nucleated cell counts. Data came from immunoSEQ multiplex PCR; TCRdb stores just in-frame clones and leaves some out. V and J calls and clone size are those listed in that table; D and trimming were worked out from the DNA. The sample holds about 93,000 clones, approximately 86% seen once. The record originates from a study of blood T cell repertoires in COVID-19. On the study more broadly: Researchers got acute and convalescent COVID-19 samples from the United States, Italy and Spain. Nucleic acid was either cDNA or gDNA, and it came from T cells, B-cell-depleted T cells, or PBMCs.

Germline CDR1 and CDR2: MGHDK and SYGVNS. V lost 5 bases, J lost 0 bases, and 20 bases lay in between. This CDR3 contains 18 residues. Sequenced: peripheral blood. The TCR was taken from a woman older than 75 with acute or convalescent COVID-19. This sequence joins TRBV25-1 and TRBJ2-1; D gene ambiguous. The CDR3: CASSRNYVLGSSYNEQFF. CDR3 in DNA: TGTGCCAGCAGTAGAAACTATGTACTCGGAAGCTCCTACAATGAGCAGTTCTTC.